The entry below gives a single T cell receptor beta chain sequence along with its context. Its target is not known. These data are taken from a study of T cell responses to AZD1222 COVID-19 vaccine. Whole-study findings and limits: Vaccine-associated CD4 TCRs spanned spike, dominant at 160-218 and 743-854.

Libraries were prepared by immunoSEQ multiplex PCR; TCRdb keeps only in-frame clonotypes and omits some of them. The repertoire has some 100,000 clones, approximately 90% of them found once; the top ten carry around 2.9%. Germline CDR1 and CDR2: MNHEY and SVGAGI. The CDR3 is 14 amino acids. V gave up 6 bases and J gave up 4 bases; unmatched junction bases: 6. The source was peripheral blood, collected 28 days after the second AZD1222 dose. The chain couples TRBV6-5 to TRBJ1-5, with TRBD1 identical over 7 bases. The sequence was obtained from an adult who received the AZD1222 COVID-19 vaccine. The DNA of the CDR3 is TGTGCCAGCAGGGAGGCAGGGGGGAATCAGCCCCAGCATTTT. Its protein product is CASREAGGNQPQHF.